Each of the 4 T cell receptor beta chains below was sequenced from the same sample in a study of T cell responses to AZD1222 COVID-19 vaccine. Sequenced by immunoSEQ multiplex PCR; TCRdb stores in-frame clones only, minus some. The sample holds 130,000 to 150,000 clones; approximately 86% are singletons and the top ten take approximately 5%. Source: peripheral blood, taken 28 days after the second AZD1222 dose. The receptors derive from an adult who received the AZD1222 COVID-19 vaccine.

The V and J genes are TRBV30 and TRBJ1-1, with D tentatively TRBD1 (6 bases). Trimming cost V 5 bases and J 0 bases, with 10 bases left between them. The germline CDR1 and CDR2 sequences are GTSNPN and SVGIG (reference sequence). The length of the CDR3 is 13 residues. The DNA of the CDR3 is TGTGCCTGGGACAGGATCATGAACACTGAAGCTTTCTTT. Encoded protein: CAWDRIMNTEAFF.

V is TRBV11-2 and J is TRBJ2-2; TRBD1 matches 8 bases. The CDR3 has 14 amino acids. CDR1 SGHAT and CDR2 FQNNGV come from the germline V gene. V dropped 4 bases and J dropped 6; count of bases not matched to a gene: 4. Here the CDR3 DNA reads TGTGCCAGCAGCTCCGAGACAGGGGCCGGGGAGCTGTTTTTT. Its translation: CASSSETGAGELFF. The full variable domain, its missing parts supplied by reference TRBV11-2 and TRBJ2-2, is EAGVAQSPRYKIIEKRQSVAFWCNPISGHATLYWYQQILGQGPKLLIQFQNNGVVDDSQLPKDRFSAERLKGVDSTLKIQPAKLEDSAVYLCASSSETGAGELFFGEGSRLTVL.

CDR3 sequence reads: CASSPLTASVGQYF. The CDR3 DNA is TGCGCCAGCAGCCCCCTGACGGCCTCGGTCGGGCAGTACTTC. The chain combines TRBV4-1 with TRBJ2-7; D is ambiguous. V lost 4 bases and J lost 9, with 19 bases in between. Germline CDR1 is MGHRA and CDR2 is YSYEKL. The CDR3 runs to 14 residues.

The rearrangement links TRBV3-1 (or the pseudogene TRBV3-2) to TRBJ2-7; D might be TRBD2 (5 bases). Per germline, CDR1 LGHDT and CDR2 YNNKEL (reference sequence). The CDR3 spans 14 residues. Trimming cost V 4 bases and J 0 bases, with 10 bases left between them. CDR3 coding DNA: TGTGCCAGCAGCCCCGGACTGATCTCCTACGAGCAGTACTTC. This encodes CASSPGLISYEQYF.